This T cell receptor beta chain comes out of a study of T cell responses to AZD1222 COVID-19 vaccine. Regarding the study as a whole: It was only after the peak T cell response that any repertoires were sampled. Clonal diversity may have been underestimated, and the donors were mostly white British, with more females than males.

Some clones are missing from TCRdb's copy, which holds only in-frame ones; the method was immunoSEQ multiplex PCR. The sample contains 100,000 to 150,000 clones, roughly 85% of which appear only once. As regards this clone: Antigen unknown.

The material sequenced was peripheral blood, taken 28 days after the second dose of the MenACWY control vaccine. This TCR was sampled from an adult who received the MenACWY meningococcal vaccine as a control.

The CDR3 region is CASSPPLAEYSYEQYF. DNA for the CDR3: TGTGCCAGCTCACCACCGCTCGCGGAGTACTCCTACGAGCAGTACTTC. This chain links TRBV18 with TRBJ2-7; D is ambiguous. The germline V gene encodes CDR1 KGHSH and CDR2 LQKENI. CDR3 length: 16 amino acids. V lost 0 bases and J lost 0, with 12 bases in between.